These 30 T cell receptor beta chains were sequenced from one sample in a study of T cell responses to AZD1222 COVID-19 vaccine. The assay was immunoSEQ multiplex PCR, and TCRdb's table has in-frame clones only and misses some. The table has 150,000 to 200,000 clones, over 85% seen once. This specimen consisted of peripheral blood, obtained 28 days after the second dose of the MenACWY control vaccine. The source is an adult who received the MenACWY meningococcal vaccine as a control.

The J gene is TRBJ1-4, the V gene TRBV4-1, with D possibly being TRBD1 (5 bases). CDR1 and CDR2 from the germline V gene are MGHRA and YSYEKL. This CDR3 spans 14 amino acids. Trimming cost V 4 bases and J 8 bases, with 14 bases left between them. The CDR3 DNA follows: TGCGCCAGCAGCCCACAGGAAAGAGAGGAAAAACTGTTTTTT. This encodes CASSPQEREEKLFF.

A few counts support this clone. The chain links TRBV25-1 to TRBJ1-6, with 7 bases matching TRBD1. V dropped 8 bases and J dropped 7; count of bases not matched to a gene: 5. The CDR3 has 13 amino acids. Germline values: CDR1 MGHDK, CDR2 SYGVNS. The CDR3 sequence: CASLGTANSPLHF. The CDR3, as DNA: TGTGCCAGCCTAGGGACAGCCAATTCACCCCTCCACTTT.

This clone was observed a few times. The chain couples TRBV6-5 to TRBJ1-2; D may be TRBD1 (5 bases). This CDR3 is 13 amino acids long. The germline V gene encodes CDR1 MNHEY and CDR2 SVGAGI. V was trimmed by 6 bases and J by 8 bases, leaving 16 bases between them. This CDR3 reads CASSHERGTGYTF. The CDR3 coding sequence is TGTGCCAGCAGCCATGAGAGGGGAACGGGCTACACCTTC.

The V gene is TRBV29-1, the J gene TRBJ1-1; 7 nucleotides align to TRBD1. This CDR3 is 13 amino acids long. Germline assignment: CDR1 SQVTM and CDR2 ANQGSEA. With 6 bases clipped from V and 0 bases from J, the junction kept 4 bases outside the gene matches. The CDR3 loop reads CSVEGQLNTEAFF. The CDR3 DNA is TGCAGCGTGGAGGGACAGTTGAACACTGAAGCTTTCTTT.

The chain combines TRBV6-2 or TRBV6-3 with TRBJ2-1; weak D call: TRBD1 (6 bases). Trimming removed 5 bases from V and 4 bases from J, with 24 bases in between. The CDR3 runs 18 residues. Germline V gene data show CDR1 as MNHEY and CDR2 as SVGEGT. The CDR3 DNA sequence: TGTGCCAGCAGTCGCTCCTCGGACGCTTGGGGGCCGTACAATGAGCAGTTCTTC. Its protein is CASSRSSDAWGPYNEQFF.

The chain combines TRBV28 with TRBJ1-2, with a weak D call TRBD1 (5 bases). V was pared by 6 bases and J by 1 base, with 15 bases between. The CDR3 loop spans 15 amino acids. Germline V CDR1 and CDR2: MDHEN, SYDVKM. CDR3 region: CASSAGGVLNYGYTF. In DNA, the CDR3 is TGTGCCAGCAGCGCCGGGGGGGTCCTTAACTATGGCTACACCTTC.

The chain carries TRBV2 and TRBJ1-1, with 7 bases fitting TRBD1. The J segment lost 7 bases and the V segment lost 7 bases, leaving 9 bases of the junction unmatched. Germline-derived CDR1 and CDR2 are SNHLY and FYNNEI. This CDR3 is built from 13 residues. The CDR3 nucleotides read TGTGCCAGCAATCCACAGGGGAGCGGTGAAGCTTTCTTT. This gives the protein CASNPQGSGEAFF.

This clone is a singleton in its sample. CDR3 region: CASSLSSGNTEAFF. CDR3 nucleotide sequence: TGTGCCAGCAGTTTATCATCGGGAAACACTGAAGCTTTCTTT. The V gene is TRBV27, the J gene TRBJ1-1; no clear D. The CDR3 extends over 14 amino acids. V was trimmed by 0 bases and J by 2 bases, leaving 7 bases between them. Germline CDR1 reads MNHEY; CDR2 reads SMNVEV (reference sequence).

The rearrangement joins TRBV4-2 to TRBJ1-1, with unresolved D. The CDR3 loop spans 15 amino acids. Germline CDR1 LGHNA, CDR2 YNFKEQ. The V gene lost 0 bases and the J gene lost 5 bases, with 13 bases spanning the gap. The CDR3 here is CASSQDLGGRTEAFF. The CDR3, as DNA: TGTGCCAGCAGCCAAGATTTAGGTGGCCGGACTGAAGCTTTCTTT.

The genes are TRBV15 and TRBJ2-3; 7 bases are a match to TRBD2. V was pared by 5 bases and J by 5 bases, with 7 bases of the junction left unmatched. Germline CDR1 is LNHNV and CDR2 is YYDKDF (reference sequence). The CDR3 is 14 amino acids. The DNA for the CDR3 is TGTGCCACCAGCGGTTTATCGGGGGGAGATACGCAGTATTTT. Translating it yields CATSGLSGGDTQYF.

This chain connects TRBV6-5 to TRBJ1-1, with 7 nucleotides matching TRBD1. The CDR3 has 15 amino acids. Germline V gene lookup returns CDR1 MNHEY and CDR2 SVGAGI. Losses at the gene ends were 6 bases for V and 5 bases for J; bases not matched to a gene: 12. The CDR3: CASRPQGGLETEAFF. In nucleotides, the CDR3 is TGTGCCAGCAGACCCCAGGGGGGTTTGGAGACTGAAGCTTTCTTT.

The V and J genes are TRBV19 and TRBJ2-3; D is perhaps TRBD1 (6 bases). The CDR3 extends over 16 amino acids. Trimming left V 4 bases short and J 4 bases short, with 18 bases between. The germline V gene has CDR1 LNHDA and CDR2 SQIVND (reference sequence). CDR3 protein: CASSTGTGIVPDTQYF. In nucleotides, the CDR3 is TGTGCCAGTAGTACCGGAACAGGGATTGTGCCAGATACGCAGTATTTT.

The chain employs TRBV29-1 and TRBJ1-5; 10 nucleotides line up with TRBD1. The CDR3 consists of 14 residues. After removal of 7 bases from V and 4 bases from J, the junction contained 7 bases not matched to a gene. CDR1 SQVTM and CDR2 ANQGSEA come from the germline V gene. The DNA of the CDR3 is TGCAGCGCCCTCGACAGGGGGCTGAATCAGCCCCAGCATTTT. Its protein product is CSALDRGLNQPQHF.

This chain joins TRBV20-1 and TRBJ2-7; tentatively, D is TRBD1 (5 bases). CDR3 length: 11 amino acids. The V gene lost 4 bases and the J gene lost 5 bases, with 9 bases spanning the gap. From germline, CDR1 is DFQATT and CDR2 SNEGSKA (reference sequence). The CDR3 nucleotides are TGCAGTGCTAAACAAGGGGACGAGCAGTACTTC. It codes for CSAKQGDEQYF.

The genes are TRBV19 and TRBJ1-2; the D is unclear. This CDR3 is built from 13 residues. Germline values: CDR1 LNHDA, CDR2 SQIVND (reference sequence). With 4 bases removed from V and 6 bases from J, the gap between germline ends came to 12 bases. The CDR3, as DNA: TGTGCCAGTAGTAAAACCCCCGGACATGGCTACACCTTC. Its protein product is CASSKTPGHGYTF.

The gene calls are TRBV19 and TRBJ1-1; possible D gene TRBD1, 5 bases. CDR1 LNHDA and CDR2 SQIVND come from the germline V gene (reference sequence). The ends were cut back, 4 bases at V and 4 bases at J, with 16 bases in the middle. The CDR3 totals 15 residues. The DNA of the CDR3 is TGTGCCAGTAGTAATGGGAGGGGCGCGGGCACTGAAGCTTTCTTT. Translation gives CASSNGRGAGTEAFF.

The J gene is TRBJ2-3, the V gene TRBV5-5; 13 nucleotides line up with TRBD2. CDR3 length equals 15 residues. After removal of 6 bases from V and 5 bases from J, the junction contained 6 bases not matched to a gene. In germline, CDR1 is SGHKS, CDR2 YYEKEE (reference sequence). CDR3 sequence (DNA): TGTGCCAGCAATCGACTAGCGGGGGGCCTAGATACGCAGTATTTT. Encoded protein: CASNRLAGGLDTQYF.

The chain joins TRBV2 to TRBJ2-4; possible D gene TRBD1, 6 bases. CDR1 is SNHLY and CDR2 is FYNNEI in the germline V gene. The length of the CDR3 is 15 residues. V was clipped by 6 bases and J by 2 bases, with 14 bases between them. CDR3 amino acids: CASRSRQGTKNIQYF. As DNA, the CDR3 is TGTGCCAGCAGGAGCCGCCAGGGGACCAAAAACATTCAGTACTTC.

This clone appeared a single time. The chain has TRBV11-1 and TRBJ1-1, with a possible D match to TRBD1 (5 bases). Germline V gene lookup returns CDR1 SGHAT and CDR2 FQDESV (reference sequence). The V gene lost 2 bases and the J gene lost 1 base, with 8 bases spanning the gap. This CDR3 has 14 residues. Here the CDR3 reads CASSLRGGNTEAFF. The CDR3 DNA reads TGTGCCAGCAGCTTACGTGGGGGGAACACTGAAGCTTTCTTT.

The gene calls are TRBV2 and TRBJ2-2, with D unclear. Germline values: CDR1 SNHLY, CDR2 FYNNEI. The CDR3 is 13 amino acids. The V end was cut by 6 bases, the J end by 2 bases, with 7 bases between. The CDR3 loop reads CASSDINTGELFF. The DNA of the CDR3 is TGTGCCAGCAGCGACATAAACACCGGGGAGCTGTTTTTT.

The V call is TRBV4-1, the J call TRBJ2-1; 14 bases align to TRBD2. This CDR3 has 18 amino acids. Trimming removed 4 bases from V and 0 bases from J; junction bases left unmatched: 5. In germline, CDR1 is MGHRA, CDR2 YSYEKL. The CDR3 here is CASSRGLAGVSSYNEQFF. CDR3 bases: TGCGCCAGCAGCCGGGGACTAGCGGGGGTAAGCTCCTACAATGAGCAGTTCTTC.

This clone was detected once. This sequence joins TRBV30 and TRBJ1-6; D is unclear. Deletions cut 1 base from V and 10 bases from J, with 5 bases between. The CDR3 extends over 11 amino acids. The V gene's germline CDR1 is GTSNPN and CDR2 SVGIG (reference sequence). CDR3 residues: CAWSEKSPLHF. The CDR3 nucleotides are TGTGCCTGGAGTGAGAAATCACCCCTCCACTTT.

The genes are TRBV11-2 and TRBJ1-4; D is ambiguous. Trimming removed 4 bases from V and 8 bases from J, with 11 bases in between. This CDR3 is 13 amino acids long. Germline assignment: CDR1 SGHAT and CDR2 FQNNGV. CDR3 DNA sequence: TGTGCCAGCAGCTCGTCGGCGCGGGAAAAACTGTTTTTT. Amino acids: CASSSSAREKLFF.

This sequence joins TRBV6-5 and TRBJ1-1; possibly TRBD1 for D (6 bases). Germline V gene lookup returns CDR1 MNHEY and CDR2 SVGAGI. CDR3 length equals 14 residues. V was clipped by 4 bases and J by 4 bases, with 13 bases between them. The CDR3 DNA follows: TGTGCCAGCAGTTTCGCAGGGGTAAGCACTGAAGCTTTCTTT. It yields the protein CASSFAGVSTEAFF.

V usage is TRBV27 and J usage is TRBJ1-3; D is possibly TRBD1 (5 bases). Deletions cut 11 bases from V and 2 bases from J, with 10 bases between. Germline V gives CDR1 MNHEY, CDR2 SMNVEV (reference sequence). The CDR3 spans 12 residues. The CDR3: CAAGGAGNTIYF. For the CDR3, the DNA is TGTGCCGCGGGGGGGGCTGGAAACACCATATATTTT.

The rearrangement uses TRBV3-1 (or the pseudogene TRBV3-2) and TRBJ2-3, with D uncertain. Germline values: CDR1 LGHDT, CDR2 YNNKEL (reference sequence). The V and J ends lost 1 base and 10 bases respectively, with 6 bases between them. The CDR3 has 11 amino acids. CDR3 loop: CASSQVSAQYF. The CDR3 DNA reads as TGTGCCAGCAGCCAAGTTTCAGCGCAGTATTTT.

This chain connects TRBV5-1 to TRBJ2-7, with D perhaps being TRBD1 or TRBD2 (5 bases each). Looked up from germline, CDR1 is SGHRS and CDR2 is YFSETQ. Trimming cost V 3 bases and J 1 base, with 20 bases left between them. The CDR3 covers 17 residues. This CDR3 reads CASSSDPAGASSYEQYF. CDR3 sequence (DNA): TGCGCCAGCAGCTCGGATCCGGCCGGGGCTTCGTCCTACGAGCAGTACTTC.

The chain is built from TRBV6-5 and TRBJ1-4; TRBD1 is a possible D gene (5 bases). Germline CDR1 reads MNHEY; CDR2 reads SVGAGI. The V end lost 1 base, the J end lost 8 bases, and 14 bases lay between the germline ends. The CDR3 is made up of 15 amino acids. CDR3 region: CASSYFTGSGEKLFF. In DNA, the CDR3 is TGTGCCAGCAGTTACTTCACAGGCTCGGGGGAAAAACTGTTTTTT.

V is TRBV3-1 (or the pseudogene TRBV3-2) and J is TRBJ1-2, with a tentative D call TRBD1 (6 bases). V lost 4 bases and J lost 8, with 17 bases in between. Germline loops: CDR1 LGHDT, CDR2 YNNKEL (reference sequence). There are 14 residues in the CDR3. This CDR3 is CASSLLTGLRGYTF. CDR3 coding DNA: TGTGCCAGCAGCCTTTTGACAGGTTTGAGAGGCTACACCTTC.

The chain uses TRBV4-1 and TRBJ1-2, with 7 bases fitting TRBD1. This CDR3 is built from 15 residues. V shed 0 bases and J 7 bases; nucleotides not matched to a gene: 8. The germline V gene encodes CDR1 MGHRA and CDR2 YSYEKL. The CDR3 bases are TGCGCCAGCAGCCAAGATTTTACAGGGGCGGGTGGCTACACCTTC. Its translation: CASSQDFTGAGGYTF.